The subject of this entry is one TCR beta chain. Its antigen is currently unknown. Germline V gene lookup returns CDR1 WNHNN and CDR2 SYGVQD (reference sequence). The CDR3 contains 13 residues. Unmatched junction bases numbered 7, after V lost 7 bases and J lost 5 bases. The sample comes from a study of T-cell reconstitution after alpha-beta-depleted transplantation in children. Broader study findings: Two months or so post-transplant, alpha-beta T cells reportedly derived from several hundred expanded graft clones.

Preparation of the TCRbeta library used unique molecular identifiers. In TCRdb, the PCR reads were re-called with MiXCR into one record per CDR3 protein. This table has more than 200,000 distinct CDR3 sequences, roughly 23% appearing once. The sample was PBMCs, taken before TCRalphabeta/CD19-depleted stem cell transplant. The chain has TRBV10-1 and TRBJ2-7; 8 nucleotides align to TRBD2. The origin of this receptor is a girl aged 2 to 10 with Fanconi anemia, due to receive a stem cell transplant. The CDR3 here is CASTPPGLDEQYF. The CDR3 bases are TGCGCCAGCACTCCACCGGGACTAGACGAGCAGTACTTC.